This TCR beta chain was observed in a study of CD8 T cells in ankylosing spondylitis. Germline CDR1 reads LGHNA; CDR2 reads YSLEER. V was pared by 3 bases and J by 8 bases, with 18 bases of the junction left unmatched. The CDR3 covers 18 residues. Study findings and constraints: Earlier authors reported some of these motif variants in reactive arthritis synovial fluid and blood. Typical of ankylosing spondylitis blood, it appeared, was a TCR beta motif of several highly homologous variants.

In regard to this clonotype: Its antigen is not identified.

Using its own MiXCR run on the 5' RACE reads, TCRdb lists one record per CDR3 protein. The table includes 220,000 or so distinct CDR3 sequences, around 17% detected once. The chain joins TRBV4-3 to TRBJ2-1; 8 nucleotides align to TRBD2. The TCR sequence derives from a male donor with ankylosing spondylitis. Specimen: blood, either unsorted or a sorted T cell fraction (not recorded which). The CDR3 loop is CASSHSLYPGLETYEQFF. As DNA, the CDR3 is TGCGCCAGCAGCCACTCCCTTTATCCGGGACTAGAGACGTATGAGCAGTTCTTC.